This T cell receptor (beta chain) stems from a study of T cells in Graves' hyperthyroidism and ophthalmopathy. Amplified regions were TCR beta CDR3 sequences from RNA transcripts. With the HTBI primer set, the TCR CDR3 went through a first round of RT-PCR. TCRdb called the multiplex PCR reads again in MiXCR, with one record for every CDR3 protein. The sample consists of 550,000 to 650,000 distinct CDR3 sequences, around 15% of them appearing once. Trimming removed 3 bases at V and 4 bases at J, with 10 bases between. The CDR3 totals 14 residues. Germline V gene data show CDR1 as LNHDA and CDR2 as SQIVND (reference sequence). This clonotype occurred a few times.

The rearrangement links TRBV19 to TRBJ1-5; D perhaps matches TRBD1 (5 bases). The receptor was derived from a woman in her thirties or forties with Graves' hyperthyroidism. Sequences were obtained from blood. CDR3 coding DNA: TGTGCCAGTAGTATTGGGGCAGCAAATCAGCCCCAGCATTTT. Its protein product is CASSIGAANQPQHF. Full variable domain (missing parts from reference TRBV19 and TRBJ1-5): DGGITQSPKYLFRKEGQNVTLSCEQNLNHDAMYWYRQDPGQGLRLIYYSQIVNDFQKGDIAEGYSVSREKKESFPLTVTSAQKNPTAFYLCASSIGAANQPQHFGDGTRLSIL.